This T cell receptor beta chain emerged from a study of control samples from healthy donors and cancer patients (dated by TCRdb to 2018 to 2020). Libraries were made using the immunoSEQ multiplex PCR assay. The source is immuneACCESS, and TCRdb retained only in-frame sequences with V and J called. Part of the clones is not carried over; for the studies checked, unresolved V genes explain less than half of this, and the remainder is unexplained. The sample table lists roughly 47,000 clones, about 90% of them with a count of one. The biggest ten clones account for about 10% of the sample. From the cysteine up to the phenylalanine, the CDR3 has a length of 16 residues. This entry keeps only the CDR3 DNA: 48 bases, framed from base 1. The germline V gene sets CDR1 to SNHLY and CDR2 to FYNNEI. The V end gives up 6 bases and the J end 6 bases, leaving 15 bases in the junction not matched to a gene. In regard to this clone: Its antigen is not yet known. Per-base quality was not reported, and no clone a single base away is much larger than it.

The V and J segments used are TRBV2 and TRBJ2-5; TRBD2 agrees with 8 junctional bases. Sequencing used PBMCs. The sequence came from an older woman with lung cancer. CDR3 region: CASSPTRAGVGKTQYF. The nucleotides read TGTGCCAGCAGCCCTACTCGAGCGGGAGTCGGAAAGACCCAGTACTTC.